Listed here are 15 T cell receptor beta chains from one sample, sequenced in a study of blood T cell repertoires in COVID-19. TCRdb keeps only in-frame clones here, not all; method: immunoSEQ multiplex PCR. The table includes under 200,000 clones, 82% detected once. Sequencing used PBMCs or T cells enriched from blood (not recorded which). The receptors were sampled from a woman in her sixties with acute COVID-19.

J is TRBJ1-6 and V is TRBV11-2; D not certain. CDR3 length: 16 amino acids. CDR1 and CDR2 (germline): SGHAT, FQNNGV. With 4 bases removed from V and 7 bases from J, the gap between germline ends came to 17 bases. CDR3 DNA: TGTGCCAGCAGCTCCCTTAGGGAGGGTTGGAATTCACCCCTCCACTTT. As protein: CASSSLREGWNSPLHF.

This rearrangement joins TRBV10-3 to TRBJ2-2; TRBD1 is a possible D gene (6 bases). CDR3 size: 16 residues. V lost 3 bases, J lost 1 base, and 12 bases lay in between. Per germline, CDR1 ENHRY and CDR2 SYGVKD. The CDR3 protein is CAISDPADRNTGELFF. The CDR3 DNA follows: TGTGCCATCAGTGACCCCGCGGACAGGAACACCGGGGAGCTGTTTTTT.

The rearrangement joins TRBV7-9 to TRBJ2-7, with 8 bases matching TRBD2. This CDR3 region has 16 residues. Losses at the gene ends were 5 bases for V and 0 bases for J; bases not matched to a gene: 9. The germline CDR1 and CDR2 sequences are SEHNR and FQNEAQ (reference sequence). CDR3 protein: CASSLGGGQSSYEQYF. The CDR3 DNA reads as TGTGCCAGCAGCCTCGGGGGGGGCCAAAGCTCCTACGAGCAGTACTTC.

In nucleotides, the CDR3 is TGCGCCAGCAGCTTAATGGGCCAGGGAATGGGGAATGAGCAGTTCTTC. Translated, it gives CASSLMGQGMGNEQFF. J is TRBJ2-1 and V is TRBV4-3; maybe TRBD1 (5 bases). Germline-derived CDR1 and CDR2 are LGHNA and YSLEER. The CDR3 runs to 16 residues. Trimming left V 5 bases short and J 7 bases short, with 21 bases between.

The gene calls are TRBV18 and TRBJ2-2; 12 nucleotides line up with TRBD2. Germline loops: CDR1 KGHSH, CDR2 LQKENI. V dropped 6 bases and J dropped 6; count of bases not matched to a gene: 14. This CDR3 comprises 18 residues. CDR3 sequence (DNA): TGTGCCAGCTCTGCCCGTTCTGTGACTAGCGGGAGTTCCGGGGAGCTGTTTTTT. Translation: CASSARSVTSGSSGELFF.

The CDR3 reads CASSQGTTGRGFEKLFF. Here the CDR3 DNA reads TGCGCCAGCAGCCAAGGAACTACAGGGAGGGGATTCGAAAAACTGTTTTTT. The chain couples TRBV4-3 to TRBJ1-4, with a tentative D call TRBD1 (6 bases). CDR3 length equals 17 residues. Germline values: CDR1 LGHNA, CDR2 YSLEER. The V end was cut by 1 base, the J end by 8 bases, with 20 bases between.

This clone was recorded a few times. V gene TRBV18 combines with J gene TRBJ1-1; 7 nucleotides match TRBD1. CDR1 and CDR2 (germline): KGHSH, LQKENI. J lost 1 base, V lost 6 bases, and 8 bases had no gene match. The CDR3 is made up of 15 amino acids. The CDR3 nucleotides are TGTGCCAGCTCCCCCCTGGGACAGAGGAACACTGAAGCTTTCTTT. Protein: CASSPLGQRNTEAFF.

The chain combines TRBV5-1 with TRBJ2-7; 10 positions match TRBD1. Per germline, CDR1 SGHRS and CDR2 YFSETQ. The trim removed 4 bases at V and 5 bases at J, leaving 9 bases unmatched. The CDR3 length is 15 residues. The CDR3 is CASSPQGQGLDEQYF. The CDR3 DNA follows: TGCGCCAGCAGCCCCCAGGGACAGGGGTTAGACGAGCAGTACTTC.

V gene TRBV2 combines with J gene TRBJ2-3; 9 bases match TRBD2. This CDR3 comprises 16 residues. V was pared by 7 bases and J by 2 bases, with 10 bases of the junction left unmatched. The germline V gene has CDR1 SNHLY and CDR2 FYNNEI. The CDR3 nucleotides read TGTGCCAGCATGGGGGAGCGGGGGGCCCCCACAGATACGCAGTATTTT. This sequence encodes CASMGERGAPTDTQYF.

This clone was seen a few times. The V gene is TRBV28, the J gene TRBJ2-3, with 9 bases identical to TRBD2. Per germline, CDR1 MDHEN and CDR2 SYDVKM. V gave up 4 bases and J gave up 2 bases; unmatched junction bases: 13. The CDR3 has 18 residues. The CDR3 protein is CASSYDQRGAGFTDTQYF. CDR3 bases: TGTGCCAGCAGTTATGATCAGCGGGGGGCAGGATTCACAGATACGCAGTATTTT.

This chain connects TRBV9 to TRBJ2-3; 14 nucleotides match TRBD2. CDR3 size: 18 residues. Germline V gene data show CDR1 as SGDLS and CDR2 as YYNGEE. Germline trimming cut 4 bases from V and 0 bases from J; bases unmatched to any gene: 7. The CDR3 bases are TGTGCCAGCAGCCACGGGACTAGCGGGAGCTCTAGCACAGATACGCAGTATTTT. Protein product: CASSHGTSGSSSTDTQYF.

The V call is TRBV2, the J call TRBJ1-1; D is possibly TRBD1 (5 bases). The V gene's germline CDR1 is SNHLY and CDR2 FYNNEI. Trimming took off 6 bases at V and 4 bases at J, with 15 bases between the two ends. The CDR3 is made up of 14 amino acids. CDR3 DNA sequence: TGTGCCAGCAGACCCCAGGGAATGAGCACTGAAGCTTTCTTT. It translates to CASRPQGMSTEAFF.

The chain employs TRBV30 and TRBJ2-3; D unclear. The CDR3 contains 14 residues. V was trimmed by 0 bases and J by 0 bases, leaving 7 bases between them. CDR1 and CDR2 (germline): GTSNPN, SVGIG (reference sequence). The CDR3: CAWSVLFSTDTQYF. The CDR3 DNA reads as TGTGCCTGGAGTGTACTCTTTAGCACAGATACGCAGTATTTT.

V is TRBV7-2 and J is TRBJ1-5; D is ambiguous. The CDR3 length is 12 residues. CDR1 and CDR2 (germline): SGHTA, FQGNSA. Trimming removed 5 bases at V and 5 bases at J, with 7 bases between. The CDR3 DNA sequence: TGTGCCAGCAGCCCGCCGGATCAGCCCCAGCATTTT. This encodes CASSPPDQPQHF.

A few counts support this clone. J is TRBJ2-1 and V is TRBV2; 7 bases map to TRBD2. Germline V gene sequence: CDR1 SNHLY, CDR2 FYNNEI. This CDR3 region has 15 residues. V lost 5 bases, J lost 5 bases, and 9 bases stayed unmatched. The CDR3 region is CASSTLAGDDNEQFF. The CDR3 nucleotides read TGTGCCAGCAGTACTCTCGCGGGAGATGACAATGAGCAGTTCTTC.